This T cell receptor beta chain was identified in a study of Ad26.COV2.S vaccination and SARS-CoV-2 variants. Study-level information: Each vaccinee took Ad26.COV2.S intramuscularly, once or twice 56 days apart.

Study findings and constraints: In TCR breadth and depth analyses, total T cell responses may have been underestimated. People who got the vaccine or the placebo had similar non-spike TCR breadth.

As for treatment: some 20 received Ad26.COV2.S at low or high dose, single or two shots; roughly 5 received placebo; per-sample allocation not given. Sampling occurred on day 63 after the first vaccine or placebo injection. The table came from immunoSEQ multiplex PCR; TCRdb's copy has only in-frame clones and leaves some out. The sample shows 440,000 or so clones, about 90% of them seen only once. Comment on this clone: Its antigen is currently unknown.

CDR1 SEHNR and CDR2 FQNEAQ come from the germline V gene (reference sequence). This CDR3 contains 14 residues. V was pared by 4 bases and J by 1 base, with 8 bases between. The chain uses TRBV7-9 and TRBJ2-1; D possibly corresponds to TRBD2 (6 bases). The clonotype was recovered from a person aged 18-65 years who received the Ad26.COV2.S COVID-19 vaccine or a placebo. This specimen was peripheral blood, taken in a trial of Ad26.COV2.S vaccine versus placebo. The CDR3 DNA follows: TGTGCCAGCAGCTCGGGACTTTCCTACAATGAGCAGTTCTTC. It specifies CASSSGLSYNEQFF.